This T cell receptor (beta chain) was recovered during a study of T cells in Graves' hyperthyroidism and ophthalmopathy (dated by TCRdb to about 2019). Background on the whole study: Peripheral blood samples were taken at the time of initial diagnosis, prior to any treatment. A discovery cohort of around 100 patients, approximately 44 with Graves' ophthalmopathy and about 58 with stable Graves' hyperthyroidism, was used to find distinguishing TCR V-J signatures. Prospective prediction of ophthalmopathy was tested in an independent validation cohort consisting of fewer than 20 hyperthyroidism patients and approximately 16 patients who later progressed to ophthalmopathy. The roughly 100 discovery patients were randomly split 7:3 into training and test sets. In about six Graves' hyperthyroidism patients, the study also compared T-cell repertoires from thyroid tissue with T-cell repertoires from blood. After blood sampling, hyperthyroidism patients were treated with methimazole at a starting dose of 30 mg daily, and ophthalmopathy patients were treated with high-dose intravenous methylprednisolone. The paper describes TCR Vbeta CDR3 sequencing of around 130 peripheral blood samples, made up of 43 ophthalmopathy patients, some 76 hyperthyroidism patients and around 17 progressor patients.

A word on this clonotype: Its antigen specificity is not known. Base qualities are not provided; no much larger clone lies one nucleotide away.

CDR1 and CDR2 (SQVTM, ANQGSEA) derive from the germline V gene. Inclusive of the bounding cysteine and phenylalanine, the CDR3 is 16 residues long. The entry retains the CDR3 DNA only, 48 bases that are in frame from base 1. V loses 5 bases of germline sequence and J loses 0 bases, and the interval between the two ends is 19 bases. Stable Graves' hyperthyroidism was defined as the absence of progression to ophthalmopathy over 18 months of follow-up. Hyperthyroidism patients were newly diagnosed, with disease duration under 2 months, and aged 18 to 65 years. Exclusion was applied to patients with uncontrolled infections, other autoimmune diseases, pregnancy or lactation. Diagnoses relied on clinical symptoms, serum thyroxine and TRAb, thyroid ultrasound and orbital computed tomography. PBMCs were separated from under 12 ml of fresh peripheral blood using Ficoll-Paque density gradient centrifugation. Trizol reagent was used to extract total RNA, and RNA quality was then checked on an Agilent 2100 Bioanalyzer.

TCR beta CDR3 regions were amplified from RNA transcripts. The first round of RT-PCR for the TCR CDR3 was performed with the HTBI primer set and the Qiagen OneStep RT-PCR kit. Libraries were constructed in a second round of multiplex PCR, after which size selection and purification were carried out. The libraries were sequenced on an Illumina HiSeq2000 using paired-end 100 bp reads. The authors' pipeline ran thus. SOAPnuke was used to process the raw data, throwing out any read that contained adapters or uncalled bases, had a mean Phred below 15, or lacked an exact constant-primer or identifier match. COPE v1.2.5 was used to merge the high-quality paired reads, and each unique nucleotide sequence was defined as a clonotype. MiTCR v1.1 was used to align the clonotypes against IMGT TRBV, TRBD and TRBJ reference segments. Only V-J combinations with frequency above 0.0001, covering 98% to 99.2% of repertoires, were analysed. A TCS score was defined as the ratio of F50 (clonal expansion) to E x V (chaos), with BLOSUM62-based TCRdist applied between CDR3 peptides within each V-J. Welch's t-statistics and random forest reduced roughly 500 V-J features to some 14, which were used in a naive Bayes classifier (R e1071). The similarity between thyroid and blood repertoires was quantified using the Morisita-Horn index. TCRdb redid the processing of the public reads, applying fastp at Q25 and MiXCR, and retained in-frame beta chains. Rows are combined by CDR3 protein, so each entry shows the most common genes and DNA. The authors' filters were not applied to this entry. In all, the sample holds about 840,000 distinct CDR3 sequences, and over 35% of those were seen once. The top ten clones comprise approximately 8.7% of the sample.

Summary of the overall study and its limitations: No statistical method was used to fix the sample size in advance, and group allocation was not hidden from the investigators. Most expanded thyroid clonotypes (frequency above 0.001) were also detected in blood, a finding suggesting that blood repertoires may reflect thyroid immune responses. In validation, progression to ophthalmopathy was predicted by the model with approximately 67% sensitivity and around 76% specificity, a median of about 6 months before onset. Ophthalmopathy was separated from stable hyperthyroidism by a 13 V-J signature model, with approximately 89% sensitivity and approximately 81% specificity obtained in cross-validation and 80%/75% obtained in testing.

The clonotype originates from a man aged 18 to 30 with Graves' hyperthyroidism. The rearranged segments are TRBV29-1 and TRBJ1-2, with the identity of the D gene unclear. The sample was blood. The DNA reads as follows: TGCAGCGTTTCAGGACCAGAAGGCGAAGCTAACTATGGCTACACCTTC. Translated, it gives CSVSGPEGEANYGYTF.